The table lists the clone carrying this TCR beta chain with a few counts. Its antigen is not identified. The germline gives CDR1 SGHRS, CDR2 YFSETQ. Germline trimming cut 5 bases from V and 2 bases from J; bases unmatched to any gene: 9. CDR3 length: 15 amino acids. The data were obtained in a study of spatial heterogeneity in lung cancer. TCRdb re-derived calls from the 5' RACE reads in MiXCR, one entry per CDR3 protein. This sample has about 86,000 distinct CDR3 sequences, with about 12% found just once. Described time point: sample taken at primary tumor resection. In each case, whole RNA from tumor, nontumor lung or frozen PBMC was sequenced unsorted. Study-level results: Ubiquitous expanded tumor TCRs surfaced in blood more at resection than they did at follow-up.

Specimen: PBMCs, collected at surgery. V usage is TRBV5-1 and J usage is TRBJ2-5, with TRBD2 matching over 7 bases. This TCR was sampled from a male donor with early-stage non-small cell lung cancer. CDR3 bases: TGCGCCAGCAGATACCCCGCTAGCGGACAAGAGACCCAGTACTTC. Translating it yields CASRYPASGQETQYF.